This TCR beta chain came from a study of blood T cell repertoires in COVID-19. Across the study: T cells, B-cell-depleted T cells, or PBMCs supplied cDNA or gDNA.

In the original processing: Reference gene primer amplification gave nucleated cell count estimates. Data came from immunoSEQ multiplex PCR; TCRdb stores just in-frame clones and leaves some out. That table furnishes V, J and clone size, whereas the DNA furnished D and trimming. The table lists around 300,000 clones, approximately 90% of them singletons, with roughly 3.9% in the top ten. This CDR3 spans 17 amino acids. V was shortened by 2 bases and J by 2 bases, with 16 bases between the two germline ends. From germline, CDR1 is SGHTS and CDR2 YDEGEE. This receptor was taken from a woman aged 40 to 50 with acute or convalescent COVID-19. Sequencing used peripheral blood. This chain joins TRBV5-8 and TRBJ2-2; possibly TRBD1 for D (5 bases). The CDR3 spells CASSFIQDIPNTGELFF. CDR3 sequence (DNA): TGTGCCAGCAGCTTCATACAGGACATACCAAACACCGGGGAGCTGTTTTTT. Complete variable domain (other parts from reference TRBV5-8 and TRBJ2-2): EAGVTQSPTHLIKTRGQQATLRCSPISGHTSVYWYQQALGLGLQFLLWYDEGEERNRGNFPPRFSGRQFPNYSSELNVNALELEDSALYLCASSFIQDIPNTGELFFGEGSRLTVL.